The clone carrying this TCR beta chain was seen many times. Its target is unknown. These data belong to a study of T cell repertoires in cytomegalovirus infection. The study's findings and limits: Dominating the ex vivo response were HLA-C-restricted CMV-specific TCR beta clonotypes.

The germline V gene has CDR1 SGHVS and CDR2 FQNEAQ. Trimming took off 2 bases at V and 0 bases at J, with 8 bases between the two ends. The CDR3 totals 16 residues. MiXCR, applied by TCRdb to the reads, yields one record per CDR3 protein. The repertoire has some 350,000 distinct CDR3 sequences, 15% to 20% of them found once; the top ten carry less than 9.5%. The TCR comes from a human donor in good health (CMV status not recorded). Some clones in this sample may be carry-over from other donors' samples. The source material was PBMCs. The rearrangement links TRBV7-8 to TRBJ2-6, with D tentatively TRBD1 (5 bases). CDR3 residues: CASSLSGHSGANVLTF. The CDR3 DNA follows: TGTGCCAGCAGCTTATCCGGACACTCTGGGGCCAACGTCCTGACTTTC.